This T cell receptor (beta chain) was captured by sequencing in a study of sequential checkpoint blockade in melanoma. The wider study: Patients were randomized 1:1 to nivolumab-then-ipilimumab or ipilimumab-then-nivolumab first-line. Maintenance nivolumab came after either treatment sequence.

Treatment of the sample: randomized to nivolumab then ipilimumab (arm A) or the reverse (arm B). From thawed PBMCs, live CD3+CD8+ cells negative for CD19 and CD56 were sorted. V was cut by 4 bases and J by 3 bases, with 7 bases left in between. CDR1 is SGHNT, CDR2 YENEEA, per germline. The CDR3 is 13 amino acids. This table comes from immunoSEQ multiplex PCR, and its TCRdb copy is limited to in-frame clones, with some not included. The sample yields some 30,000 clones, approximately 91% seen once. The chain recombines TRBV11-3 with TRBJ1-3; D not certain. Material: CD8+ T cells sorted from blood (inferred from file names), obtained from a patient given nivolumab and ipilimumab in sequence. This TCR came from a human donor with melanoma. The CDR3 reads CASSSRFGNTIYF. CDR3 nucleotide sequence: TGTGCCAGCAGCTCGCGATTTGGAAACACCATATATTTT.